Listed below are T cell receptor beta chains from one sample, sequenced in a study of blood T cells in healthy people across ages. TCRdb recomputed calls from the 5' RACE reads with MiXCR, one row per CDR3 protein. The data hold 550,000 to 650,000 distinct CDR3 sequences, with roughly a quarter observed a single time. The data were also submitted as part of a second study, on T cells of mothers and their children.

Sample: blood. These TCRs come from a boy aged 2 to 10 in good health. Both conserved end residues are part of each CDR3.

v_gene: TRBV12-5; len: 14; j_gene: TRBJ1-1; CDR3aa: CASGLDGLNTEAFF
v_gene: TRBV5-1; len: 15; j_gene: TRBJ1-3; CDR3aa: CASRPDSSSGNTIYF
v_gene: TRBV3-1; len: 16; j_gene: TRBJ1-4; CDR3aa: CASSQRGAGSNEKLFF
v_gene: TRBV3-1; len: 15; j_gene: TRBJ2-3; CDR3aa: CASSQEIRSTDTQYF
v_gene: TRBV7-9; len: 16; j_gene: TRBJ2-1; CDR3aa: CASSLVSAGEYNEQFF
v_gene: TRBV25-1; len: 14; j_gene: TRBJ2-5; CDR3aa: CASSDWAGQETQYF
v_gene: TRBV7-2; len: 15; j_gene: .; CDR3aa: CASSSTSGRGAEQYF
v_gene: TRBV7-8; len: 13; j_gene: TRBJ1-4; CDR3aa: CASSLYRREKLFF
v_gene: TRBV3-1; len: 17; j_gene: TRBJ2-1; CDR3aa: CASSHRTELRLDNEQFF
v_gene: TRBV10-2; len: 13; j_gene: TRBJ2-7; CDR3aa: CASSVGNSYEQYF
v_gene: TRBV7-9; len: 16; j_gene: TRBJ2-2; CDR3aa: CASSRTAGQRTGELFF
v_gene: TRBV29-1; len: 13; j_gene: TRBJ2-5; CDR3aa: CSPAVGALRPQYF
v_gene: TRBV7-2; len: 14; j_gene: TRBJ2-7; CDR3aa: CASSSRDSPYEQYF
v_gene: TRBV9; len: 17; j_gene: TRBJ1-5; CDR3aa: CASSLDRETYSNQPQHF
v_gene: TRBV12-5; len: 15; j_gene: TRBJ1-1; CDR3aa: CASGSQGGGPPEAFF
v_gene: TRBV7-6; len: 14; j_gene: TRBJ1-4; CDR3aa: CASSLDRDNEKLFF
v_gene: TRBV5-4; len: 15; j_gene: TRBJ1-5; CDR3aa: CASSLDRGRGQPQHF
v_gene: TRBV15; len: 15; j_gene: TRBJ2-4; CDR3aa: CATSSFSGAKNIQYF
v_gene: TRBV6-5; len: 11; j_gene: TRBJ2-7; CDR3aa: CASSYRTEQYF
v_gene: TRBV30; len: 11; j_gene: TRBJ2-7; CDR3aa: CAGGTLDEQYF
v_gene: TRBV6-2/TRBV6-3; len: 14; j_gene: TRBJ2-2; CDR3aa: CASSYSTSTGELFF
v_gene: TRBV29-1; len: 14; j_gene: TRBJ2-2; CDR3aa: CSVEQGTNTGELFF
v_gene: TRBV27; len: 13; j_gene: TRBJ1-3; CDR3aa: CASSPAAGNTIYF
v_gene: TRBV4-1; len: 14; j_gene: TRBJ2-5; CDR3aa: CASSHRDLQETQYF
v_gene: TRBV12-3/TRBV12-4; len: 15; j_gene: TRBJ2-3; CDR3aa: CASSRAAFGVDTQYF
v_gene: TRBV25-1; len: 15; j_gene: TRBJ2-5; CDR3aa: CASSERMSGQETQYF